The 4 T cell receptor beta chains below all came from one sample that was sequenced in a study of blood T cell repertoires in COVID-19. The assay was immunoSEQ multiplex PCR, and TCRdb's table has in-frame clones only and misses some. The data contain around 300,000 clones, around 87% of them singletons. Sequenced sample: PBMCs or T cells enriched from blood (not recorded which). These receptors were obtained from a woman in her twenties or thirties who had recovered from COVID-19.

This chain joins TRBV7-2 and TRBJ2-3; 8 nucleotides line up with TRBD2. The trim removed 2 bases at V and 4 bases at J, leaving 5 bases unmatched. This CDR3 is built from 15 residues. Germline lookup yields CDR1 SGHTA and CDR2 FQGNSA. The CDR3 protein is CASSLLAGSADTQYF. CDR3 DNA: TGTGCCAGCAGCTTATTAGCGGGGTCGGCAGATACGCAGTATTTT. The whole variable domain, filled in from reference TRBV7-2 and TRBJ2-3, reads GAGVSQSPSNKVTEKGKDVELRCDPISGHTALYWYRQSLGQGLEFLIYFQGNSAPDKSGLPSDRFSAERTGGSVSTLTIQRTQQEDSAVYLCASSLLAGSADTQYFGPGTRLTVL.

Notes on this clone: Distinct nucleotide sequences in the sample also encode this CDR3. The rearrangement uses TRBV19 and TRBJ1-2, with 12 nucleotides matching TRBD1. CDR3 length: 14 residues. Germline CDR1 and CDR2: LNHDA and SQIVND (reference sequence). Trimming took 5 bases from V and 8 from J; bases not matched to a gene: 6. This CDR3 is CASSPGQGARGYTF. CDR3 DNA sequence: TGTGCCAGTAGTCCGGGACAGGGGGCGAGGGGCTACACCTTC.

This clone has just a few counts. The chain carries TRBV19 and TRBJ2-5; tentative D call: TRBD1 (6 bases). The CDR3 is 15 amino acids. The germline V and J ends were trimmed by 3 bases and 5 bases, with 16 bases remaining between them. CDR1 and CDR2 (germline): LNHDA, SQIVND (reference sequence). The CDR3 region is CASSMVKGVGETQYF. In nucleotides, the CDR3 is TGTGCCAGTAGTATGGTCAAGGGGGTTGGTGAGACCCAGTACTTC.

The genes are TRBV5-1 and TRBJ1-2; 8 nucleotides match TRBD1. Germline trimming cut 1 base from V and 5 bases from J; bases unmatched to any gene: 10. Germline V lookup: CDR1 SGHRS, CDR2 YFSETQ. This CDR3 is built from 16 residues. CDR3 sequence: CASSLRYRGVIYGYTF. As DNA, the CDR3 is TGCGCCAGCAGCTTGAGATACAGGGGGGTCATATATGGCTACACCTTC. Full variable domain (rest looked up from reference TRBV5-1 and TRBJ1-2): KAGVTQTPRYLIKTRGQQVTLSCSPISGHRSVSWYQQTPGQGLQFLFEYFSETQRNKGNFPGRFSGRQFSNSRSEMNVSTLELGDSALYLCASSLRYRGVIYGYTFGSGTRLTVV.